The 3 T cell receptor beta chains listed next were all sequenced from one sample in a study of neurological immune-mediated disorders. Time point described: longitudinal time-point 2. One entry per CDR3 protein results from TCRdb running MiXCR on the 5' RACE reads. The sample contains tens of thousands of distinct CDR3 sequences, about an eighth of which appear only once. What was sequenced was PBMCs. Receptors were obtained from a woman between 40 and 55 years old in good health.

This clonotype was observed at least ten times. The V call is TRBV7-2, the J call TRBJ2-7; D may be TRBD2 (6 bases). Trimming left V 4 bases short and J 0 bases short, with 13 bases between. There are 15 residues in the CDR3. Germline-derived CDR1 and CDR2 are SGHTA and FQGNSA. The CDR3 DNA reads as TGTGCCAGCAGCTCACGCCGCGGGGTCTCCTACGAGCAGTACTTC. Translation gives CASSSRRGVSYEQYF.

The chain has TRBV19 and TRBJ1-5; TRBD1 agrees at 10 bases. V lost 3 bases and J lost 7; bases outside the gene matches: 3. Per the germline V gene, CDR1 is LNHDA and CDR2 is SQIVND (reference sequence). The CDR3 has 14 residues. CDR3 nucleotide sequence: TGTGCCAGTAGTATCCCGACAGGGGGCCAGCCCCAGCATTTT. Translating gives CASSIPTGGQPQHF.

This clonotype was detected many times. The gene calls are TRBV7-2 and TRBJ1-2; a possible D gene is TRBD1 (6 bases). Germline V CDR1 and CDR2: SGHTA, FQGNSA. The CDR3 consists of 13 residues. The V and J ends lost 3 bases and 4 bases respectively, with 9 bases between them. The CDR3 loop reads CASSFQGPYGYTF. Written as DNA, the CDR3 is TGTGCCAGCAGCTTCCAGGGGCCCTATGGCTACACCTTC.